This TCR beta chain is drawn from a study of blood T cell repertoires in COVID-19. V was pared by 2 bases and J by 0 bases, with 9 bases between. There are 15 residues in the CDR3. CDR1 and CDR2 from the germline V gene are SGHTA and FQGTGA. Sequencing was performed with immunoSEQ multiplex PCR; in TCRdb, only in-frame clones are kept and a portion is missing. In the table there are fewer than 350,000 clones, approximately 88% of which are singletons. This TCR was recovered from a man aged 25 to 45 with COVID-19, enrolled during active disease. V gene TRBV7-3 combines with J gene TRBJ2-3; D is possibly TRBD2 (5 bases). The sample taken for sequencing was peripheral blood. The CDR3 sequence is CASSLQAVSTDTQYF. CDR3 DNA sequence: TGTGCCAGCAGCTTACAAGCGGTGAGCACAGATACGCAGTATTTT.